Each of the 27 T cell receptor beta chains below was sequenced from the same sample in a study of cytotoxic CD8 clonotypes in ibrutinib-treated CLL. Here immunoSEQ multiplex PCR was the method, and the copy in TCRdb shows in-frame clones only, minus some. This table holds fewer than 50,000 clones, about 72% found once. Source: PBMCs, taken after 12 months of ibrutinib treatment. The receptor source for this set is a human donor with chronic lymphocytic leukemia.

CDR3 DNA: TGTGCCAGCAGTTTTCACAGGGGGGGCAATCAGCCCCAGCATTTT. Amino acid sequence: CASSFHRGGNQPQHF. The chain joins TRBV6-5 to TRBJ1-5; 8 positions agree with TRBD1. There are 15 residues in the CDR3. The V gene end was trimmed by 4 bases and the J gene end by 2 bases; junction bases not matched to a gene: 4. Germline lookup yields CDR1 MNHEY and CDR2 SVGAGI.

The gene calls are TRBV7-2 and TRBJ1-1; 8 bases match TRBD1. Germline V gene lookup returns CDR1 SGHTA and CDR2 FQGNSA. This CDR3 is built from 15 residues. V was clipped by 5 bases and J by 5 bases; unmatched bases: 10. The CDR3 bases are TGTGCCAGCAGCCTTCGGACAGGGTGGGAAACTGAAGCTTTCTTT. This sequence encodes CASSLRTGWETEAFF.

The chain's CDR3 is CASSLRPADTQYF. In DNA, the CDR3 is TGTGCCAGTAGTCTCCGCCCCGCAGATACGCAGTATTTT. The chain employs TRBV19 and TRBJ2-3; D remains ambiguous. Trimming took off 5 bases at V and 4 bases at J, with 10 bases between the two ends. CDR1 and CDR2 (germline): LNHDA, SQIVND (reference sequence). CDR3 length: 13 residues. Full variable domain (rest looked up from reference TRBV19 and TRBJ2-3): DGGITQSPKYLFRKEGQNVTLSCEQNLNHDAMYWYRQDPGQGLRLIYYSQIVNDFQKGDIAEGYSVSREKKESFPLTVTSAQKNPTAFYLCASSLRPADTQYFGPGTRLTVL.

The V gene is TRBV7-9, the J gene TRBJ1-2, with 7 bases aligning to TRBD1. The J segment lost 4 bases and the V segment lost 5 bases, leaving 22 bases of the junction unmatched. The V gene's germline CDR1 is SEHNR and CDR2 FQNEAQ (reference sequence). The CDR3 covers 19 residues. The CDR3: CASSVPTRGQSPLRYGYTF. CDR3 sequence (DNA): TGTGCCAGCAGCGTCCCCACGCGGGGACAGTCTCCCCTCCGCTATGGCTACACCTTC.

The chain carries TRBV18 and TRBJ1-3; D unresolved. In germline, CDR1 is KGHSH, CDR2 LQKENI. Trimming left V 6 bases short and J 4 bases short, with 19 bases between. This CDR3 spans 16 amino acids. CDR3 loop: CASSRLSAERGNTIYF. In nucleotides, the CDR3 is TGTGCCAGCTCCCGTTTATCCGCAGAAAGAGGAAACACCATATATTTT.

J is TRBJ1-2 and V is TRBV5-4; D unclear. V was clipped by 0 bases and J by 7 bases, with 16 bases between them. There are 15 residues in the CDR3. The germline V gene has CDR1 SGHNT and CDR2 YYREEE (reference sequence). As DNA, the CDR3 is TGTGCCAGCAGCTTGGAACAAGGGAGGTTGGGTGGCTACACCTTC. Protein sequence: CASSLEQGRLGGYTF.

The rearrangement joins TRBV9 to TRBJ1-5; no definite D call. This CDR3 spans 13 amino acids. Trimming took 0 bases from V and 3 from J, leaving 4 bases between them. Germline V lookup: CDR1 SGDLS, CDR2 YYNGEE. For the CDR3, the DNA is TGTGCCAGCAGCGTAGACCCCAATCAGCCCCAGCATTTT. This encodes CASSVDPNQPQHF.

This sequence joins TRBV7-9 and TRBJ2-2; D is possibly TRBD2 (5 bases). Germline CDR1 is SEHNR and CDR2 is FQNEAQ (reference sequence). The CDR3 runs to 13 residues. V was cut by 5 bases and J by 6 bases, with 10 bases left in between. The CDR3 region is CASSQTSSGELFF. The CDR3 bases are TGTGCCAGCAGCCAAACTAGTTCCGGGGAGCTGTTTTTT.

The chain employs TRBV7-9 and TRBJ2-7; D is perhaps TRBD2 (7 bases). The CDR3 runs to 14 residues. V was cut by 4 bases and J by 7 bases, with 17 bases left in between. The germline V gene has CDR1 SEHNR and CDR2 FQNEAQ (reference sequence). CDR3 DNA: TGTGCCAGCAGCTCTGGGGGGGGCGAAGGTGAGCAGTACTTC. This sequence encodes CASSSGGGEGEQYF.

This clone came up once. The V gene is TRBV6-4, the J gene TRBJ2-2; D is perhaps TRBD2 (6 bases). From germline, CDR1 is MRHNA and CDR2 SNTAGT. With 4 bases removed from V and 6 bases from J, the gap between germline ends came to 15 bases. The length of the CDR3 is 15 residues. The CDR3 DNA reads TGTGCCAGCAGTGGGGTCTGGCGGGAAGCCGGGGAGCTGTTTTTT. Amino acid sequence: CASSGVWREAGELFF.

V and J are TRBV18 and TRBJ1-3; D is uncertain. The CDR3 totals 15 residues. Deletions cut 3 bases from V and 0 bases from J, with 9 bases between. Germline V lookup: CDR1 KGHSH, CDR2 LQKENI. CDR3 loop: CASSPLDASGNTIYF. The CDR3 DNA sequence: TGTGCCAGCTCACCGCTGGACGCCTCTGGAAACACCATATATTTT.

This chain joins TRBV4-3 and TRBJ2-1; D is ambiguous. V shed 0 bases and J shed 5 bases, with 5 bases lying between them. CDR1 and CDR2 (germline): LGHNA, YSLEER. CDR3 length: 13 amino acids. The CDR3 nucleotides are TGCGCCAGCAGCCAAGAGGCTAACAATGAGCAGTTCTTC. It translates to CASSQEANNEQFF.

The chain joins TRBV28 to TRBJ2-7, with 7 bases identical to TRBD2. The germline V gene encodes CDR1 MDHEN and CDR2 SYDVKM. V trimming: 4 bases; J trimming: 7 bases; junction bases outside the gene matches: 31. CDR3 size: 21 residues. CDR3 coding DNA: TGTGCCAGCAGTTCGGTAGGAGGGTCGGTAGCGGGCCGGAAGGTAGATGTGGAGCAGTACTTC. This codes for CASSSVGGSVAGRKVDVEQYF.

The V gene is TRBV5-1, the J gene TRBJ2-1; 9 positions match TRBD2. CDR1 SGHRS and CDR2 YFSETQ come from the germline V gene. The ends lost 4 bases at V and 8 bases at J; junction bases unmatched: 10. The CDR3 runs 15 residues. CDR3 DNA sequence: TGCGCCAGCAGCCCCAACCTAGCGGGAAGGGATGAGCAGTTCTTC. This sequence encodes CASSPNLAGRDEQFF.

The rearrangement uses TRBV11-2 and TRBJ2-2, with 14 bases fitting TRBD2. Germline loops: CDR1 SGHAT, CDR2 FQNNGV. There are 19 residues in the CDR3. The V segment lost 1 base and the J segment 4 bases; nucleotides outside the gene matches: 8. For the CDR3, the DNA is TGTGCCAGCAGCTTAGTTGGGACTAGCGGGAGATGGGGCACCGGGGAGCTGTTTTTT. Translating it yields CASSLVGTSGRWGTGELFF.

About this clone itself: Germline is not matched at one junction end, which may reflect a read error. The V and J genes are TRBV6-1 and TRBJ2-4; no firm D call. CDR3 length: 10 residues. CDR1 and CDR2 (germline): MNHNS, SASEGT. This CDR3 reads CASSEGRHDF. CDR3 sequence (DNA): TGTGCCAGCAGTGAAGGCCGCCACGACTTC.

This clone was recorded a few times. The chain couples TRBV29-1 to TRBJ2-5; D is undetermined. In germline, CDR1 is SQVTM, CDR2 ANQGSEA. Trimming shortened V by 3 bases and J by 5 bases, and 4 bases separated the two germline ends. The CDR3 length is 10 residues. The CDR3 sequence: CSVEAETQYF. DNA of the CDR3: TGCAGCGTTGAGGCTGAGACCCAGTACTTC. The whole variable domain, remainder taken from reference TRBV29-1 and TRBJ2-5, is SAVISQKPSRDICQRGTSLTIQCQVDSQVTMMFWYRQQPGQSLTLIATANQGSEATYESGFVIDKFPISRPNLTFSTLTVSNMSPEDSSIYLCSVEAETQYFGPGTRLLVL.

The chain combines TRBV9 with TRBJ2-1, with TRBD2 matching 10 bases. This CDR3 region has 17 residues. V shed 0 bases and J 12 bases; nucleotides not matched to a gene: 15. Germline CDR1 and CDR2: SGDLS and YYNGEE. The CDR3 coding sequence is TGTGCCAGCAGCGTAGGGGCTAGCGGGAGTCCTGGTTCGGGGCAGTTCTTC. Translated: CASSVGASGSPGSGQFF.

This clone was counted only a few times. The chain recombines TRBV7-3 with TRBJ2-1; 13 bases agree with TRBD2. CDR3 length: 16 residues. The V gene's germline CDR1 is SGHTA and CDR2 FQGTGA. V dropped 4 bases and J dropped 10; count of bases not matched to a gene: 10. The CDR3 DNA reads TGTGCCAGCAGCTCCGGACTAGCGGGAGCCTTAGGGGAGCAGTTCTTC. Residues: CASSSGLAGALGEQFF. Full variable domain (missing parts from reference TRBV7-3 and TRBJ2-1): GAGVSQTPSNKVTEKGKYVELRCDPISGHTALYWYRQSLGQGPEFLIYFQGTGAADDSGLPNDRFFAVRPEGSVSTLKIQRTERGDSAVYLCASSSGLAGALGEQFFGPGTRLTVL.

This clone has a handful of counts. This CDR3 reads CASSLGPTATNEKLFF. The CDR3 DNA reads as TGTGCCAGCAGCTTGGGACCGACCGCAACTAATGAAAAACTGTTTTTT. The chain couples TRBV5-4 to TRBJ1-4; D uncertain. The germline CDR1 and CDR2 sequences are SGHNT and YYREEE (reference sequence). The CDR3 totals 16 residues. Trimming took 0 bases from V and 0 from J, leaving 9 bases between them.

The V and J genes are TRBV2 and TRBJ2-5, with D perhaps matching TRBD1 (5 bases). The germline CDR1 and CDR2 sequences are SNHLY and FYNNEI. The CDR3 contains 13 residues. Trimming left V 3 bases short and J 5 bases short, with 10 bases between. CDR3 DNA sequence: TGTGCCAGCAGTGAGACAGTCCGTGAGACCCAGTACTTC. Its translation: CASSETVRETQYF.

V is TRBV2 and J is TRBJ2-1, with 8 nucleotides matching TRBD1. The junction had 8 bases not matched to a gene; V was cut back by 6 bases and J by 4 bases. The CDR3 sequence is 15 residues long. The germline CDR1 and CDR2 sequences are SNHLY and FYNNEI. CDR3 sequence: CASRKAGGLYNEQFF. The CDR3 nucleotides are TGTGCCAGCAGGAAGGCAGGGGGCTTATACAATGAGCAGTTCTTC. The entire variable domain, with the rest obtained from reference TRBV2 and TRBJ2-1, is as follows: EPEVTQTPSHQVTQMGQEVILRCVPISNHLYFYWYRQILGQKVEFLVSFYNNEISEKSEIFDDQFSVERPDGSNFTLKIRSTKLEDSAMYFCASRKAGGLYNEQFFGPGTRLTVL.

The chain couples TRBV7-2 to TRBJ1-5, with TRBD1 identical over 7 bases. Unmatched junction bases numbered 1, after V lost 4 bases and J lost 1 base. CDR1 is SGHTA and CDR2 is FQGNSA in the germline V gene. The CDR3 contains 14 residues. CDR3 sequence (DNA): TGTGCCAGCAGCTCGACAGGGAGCAATCAGCCCCAGCATTTT. This sequence encodes CASSSTGSNQPQHF.

The V and J genes are TRBV4-3 and TRBJ2-3, with TRBD1 as a possible D gene (5 bases). With 2 bases removed from V and 2 bases from J, the gap between germline ends came to 20 bases. Germline CDR1 and CDR2: LGHNA and YSLEER. The CDR3 is 18 amino acids. CDR3 nucleotide sequence: TGCGCCAGCAGCCAATCATCTTCTGACTGGGGCGACACAGATACGCAGTATTTT. As protein: CASSQSSSDWGDTDTQYF.

V usage is TRBV6-5 and J usage is TRBJ2-7; 7 bases align to TRBD1. The germline V gene encodes CDR1 MNHEY and CDR2 SVGAGI. The CDR3 sequence is 13 residues long. Trimming cost V 5 bases and J 3 bases; bases outside gene matches: 4. The CDR3 nucleotides read TGTGCCAGCAGTCGGGACAGAAGCTACGAGCAGTACTTC. It yields the protein CASSRDRSYEQYF.

This clone was seen a handful of times. This chain links TRBV7-8 with TRBJ2-5; 7 bases fit TRBD1. Trimming removed 5 bases from V and 2 bases from J; junction bases left unmatched: 5. Germline V gene data show CDR1 as SGHVS and CDR2 as FQNEAQ. This CDR3 region has 14 residues. The CDR3 nucleotides read TGTGCCAGCAGCAGCCGGGACAGACAAGAGACCCAGTACTTC. This translates into CASSSRDRQETQYF.

The V and J genes are TRBV19 and TRBJ1-2; D is perhaps TRBD1 (5 bases). Germline CDR1 reads LNHDA; CDR2 reads SQIVND (reference sequence). V was pared by 3 bases and J by 0 bases, with 11 bases between. This CDR3 contains 15 residues. CDR3 region: CASSIIGAANYGYTF. In DNA, the CDR3 is TGTGCCAGTAGTATCATCGGGGCTGCTAACTATGGCTACACCTTC.